These 31 T cell receptor beta chains were all obtained from the same sample, sequenced in a study of shared clonotypes between healthy human individuals. Sequencing used immunoSEQ multiplex PCR; TCRdb keeps in-frame clones, though not all of them. The table lists some 380,000 clones, around 96% of them singletons, with less than 0.35% in the top ten. Sequenced: memory CD8+ T cells sorted from blood. The subset here: CD45RO+ cells pooled with CCR7-negative TemRA cells. These receptors came from a man aged 25 to 40 in good health.

The chain carries TRBV28 and TRBJ2-1; no definite D call. V was shortened by 2 bases and J by 7 bases, with 15 bases between the two germline ends. CDR3 length equals 15 residues. Germline-derived CDR1 and CDR2 are MDHEN and SYDVKM. CDR3 in DNA: TGTGCCAGCAGTTTAATAGATCGAGAAGGGAATGAGCAGTTCTTC. It yields the protein CASSLIDREGNEQFF.

The rearrangement links TRBV27 to TRBJ2-7; D is undetermined. The CDR3 contains 13 residues. The ends were cut back, 4 bases at V and 4 bases at J, with 11 bases in the middle. Germline values: CDR1 MNHEY, CDR2 SMNVEV (reference sequence). This chain's CDR3 is CASSSPDGYEQYF. CDR3 nucleotide sequence: TGTGCCAGCAGTTCCCCCGACGGATACGAGCAGTACTTC.

CDR3 nucleotides: TGCGCCAGCAGCCAAGGGGACTTGGGGGGGGAGCTGTTTTTT. This gives the protein CASSQGDLGGELFF. This chain joins TRBV4-1 and TRBJ2-2, with D perhaps matching TRBD2 (6 bases). This CDR3 region has 14 residues. The V end was cut by 1 base, the J end by 8 bases, with 11 bases between. Germline V gene lookup returns CDR1 MGHRA and CDR2 YSYEKL.

The genes are TRBV25-1 and TRBJ2-3; D unclear. This CDR3 spans 15 amino acids. Germline V gene lookup returns CDR1 MGHDK and CDR2 SYGVNS. The V end was cut by 2 bases, the J end by 4 bases, with 13 bases between. CDR3 nucleotides: TGTGCCAGCAGTGAAATGCAGCTGTCGGCAGATACGCAGTATTTT. This translates into CASSEMQLSADTQYF.

This chain joins TRBV11-3 and TRBJ2-6; TRBD1 is a possible D gene (6 bases). This CDR3 has 15 amino acids. The ends were cut back, 4 bases at V and 4 bases at J, with 11 bases in the middle. CDR1 is SGHNT and CDR2 is YENEEA in the germline V gene. The CDR3 coding sequence is TGTGCCAGCAGCTCAGACAGGTCCGGGGCCAACGTCCTGACTTTC. It yields the protein CASSSDRSGANVLTF.

A single count supports this clone. V gene TRBV28 combines with J gene TRBJ1-5; no clear D. CDR3 length: 15 amino acids. Trimming shortened V by 3 bases and J by 4 bases, and 13 bases separated the two germline ends. Germline V gives CDR1 MDHEN, CDR2 SYDVKM. The CDR3 is CASSLPTSGNQPQHF. The CDR3 region has the DNA TGTGCCAGCAGTTTGCCGACAAGCGGGAATCAGCCCCAGCATTTT.

J is TRBJ1-2 and V is TRBV7-2, with TRBD1 matching over 9 bases. The germline gives CDR1 SGHTA, CDR2 FQGNSA. This CDR3 region has 15 residues. V was pared by 4 bases and J by 4 bases, with 7 bases of the junction left unmatched. The CDR3 loop is CASSSTGGKVYGYTF. The DNA for the CDR3 is TGTGCCAGCAGCTCGACAGGGGGGAAAGTCTATGGCTACACCTTC.

This chain connects TRBV18 to TRBJ2-3; no definite D call. Trimming took 0 bases from V and 1 from J, leaving 8 bases between them. This CDR3 is built from 15 residues. Germline V lookup: CDR1 KGHSH, CDR2 LQKENI. The DNA for the CDR3 is TGTGCCAGCTCACCACCTCTGGACCGCACAGATACGCAGTATTTT. It is translated as CASSPPLDRTDTQYF.

The CDR3 coding sequence is TGTGCCAGCAGCTCCGCCGGGGATGAGCAGTTCTTC. Amino acid sequence: CASSSAGDEQFF. This chain joins TRBV11-2 and TRBJ2-1; D is perhaps TRBD2 (5 bases). The CDR3 runs to 12 residues. Germline loops: CDR1 SGHAT, CDR2 FQNNGV. V was shortened by 4 bases and J by 8 bases, with 9 bases between the two germline ends.

The chain joins TRBV18 to TRBJ2-3, with D possibly TRBD2 on 5 matching bases. The CDR3 length is 18 residues. Trimming took off 0 bases at V and 0 bases at J, with 16 bases between the two ends. CDR1 and CDR2 (germline): KGHSH, LQKENI. The CDR3: CASSPPYGERLSTDTQYF. CDR3 nucleotides: TGTGCCAGCTCACCACCTTACGGGGAACGCCTTAGCACAGATACGCAGTATTTT.

This rearrangement joins TRBV5-4 to TRBJ1-2; 9 bases are a match to TRBD1. This CDR3 comprises 14 residues. Germline V gives CDR1 SGHNT, CDR2 YYREEE (reference sequence). V gave up 5 bases and J gave up 3 bases; unmatched junction bases: 5. DNA of the CDR3: TGTGCCAGCAGTCCGACAGGGGGGGACTATGGCTACACCTTC. Translation gives CASSPTGGDYGYTF.

The genes are TRBV29-1 and TRBJ1-1; TRBD1 matches 7 bases. V dropped 4 bases and J dropped 4; count of bases not matched to a gene: 3. Germline V CDR1 and CDR2: SQVTM, ANQGSEA. The CDR3 is made up of 12 amino acids. CDR3 loop: CSVGTGPTEAFF. CDR3 sequence (DNA): TGCAGCGTTGGGACAGGCCCCACTGAAGCTTTCTTT. Complete variable domain (other parts from reference TRBV29-1 and TRBJ1-1): SAVISQKPSRDICQRGTSLTIQCQVDSQVTMMFWYRQQPGQSLTLIATANQGSEATYESGFVIDKFPISRPNLTFSTLTVSNMSPEDSSIYLCSVGTGPTEAFFGQGTRLTVV.

The rearrangement uses TRBV5-1 and TRBJ2-2; the match to TRBD2 covers 13 bases. The CDR3 spans 16 residues. Germline V CDR1 and CDR2: SGHRS, YFSETQ. The trim removed 4 bases at V and 8 bases at J, leaving 8 bases unmatched. The CDR3 DNA is TGCGCCAGCAGCCCCGGACTAGCGGGAGATGTAGGGGAGCTGTTTTTT. Translation gives CASSPGLAGDVGELFF. Drawing the rest from reference TRBV5-1 and TRBJ2-2, the complete variable domain is KAGVTQTPRYLIKTRGQQVTLSCSPISGHRSVSWYQQTPGQGLQFLFEYFSETQRNKGNFPGRFSGRQFSNSRSEMNVSTLELGDSALYLCASSPGLAGDVGELFFGEGSRLTVL.

This chain joins TRBV14 and TRBJ1-2, with D possibly being TRBD1 (6 bases). Germline V CDR1 and CDR2: SGHDN, FVKESK. The CDR3 extends over 14 amino acids. The ends were cut back, 0 bases at V and 8 bases at J, with 13 bases in the middle. CDR3 residues: CASSQDLGAGGYTF. CDR3 DNA sequence: TGTGCCAGCAGCCAAGATTTGGGGGCAGGGGGCTACACCTTC.

The V and J genes are TRBV19 and TRBJ2-7; D call uncertain. V dropped 1 base and J dropped 0 bases, with 4 bases sitting between them. This CDR3 region has 13 residues. The V gene's germline CDR1 is LNHDA and CDR2 SQIVND (reference sequence). The CDR3 protein is CASSIGHSYEQYF. CDR3 coding DNA: TGTGCCAGTAGTATAGGACACTCCTACGAGCAGTACTTC.

The gene calls are TRBV6-1 and TRBJ1-3; D remains ambiguous. CDR1 and CDR2 (germline): MNHNS, SASEGT. The length of the CDR3 is 12 residues. The V and J ends lost 3 bases and 4 bases respectively, with 4 bases between them. CDR3 residues: CASSEQGNTIYF. In nucleotides, the CDR3 is TGTGCCAGCAGTGAGCAAGGAAACACCATATATTTT.

V gene TRBV6-5 combines with J gene TRBJ2-7; a possible D gene is TRBD2 (6 bases). The V end lost 2 bases, the J end lost 0 bases, and 11 bases lay between the germline ends. Germline values: CDR1 MNHEY, CDR2 SVGAGI. This CDR3 region has 15 residues. The CDR3 DNA sequence: TGTGCCAGCAGTTACGCCGGGAGACCCTCCTACGAGCAGTACTTC. This sequence encodes CASSYAGRPSYEQYF.

The chain carries TRBV4-1 and TRBJ2-2, with 11 bases matching TRBD2. Germline V gene sequence: CDR1 MGHRA, CDR2 YSYEKL. The J segment lost 7 bases and the V segment lost 4 bases, leaving 8 bases of the junction unmatched. The CDR3 is made up of 16 amino acids. In DNA, the CDR3 is TGCGCCAGCAGCCTACGACTAGCGGGGTGGGGCGGGGAGCTGTTTTTT. It is translated as CASSLRLAGWGGELFF.

This clone has a single count. The rearrangement links TRBV6-1 to TRBJ1-2; D gene uncertain. The CDR3 totals 13 residues. V was pared by 4 bases and J by 1 base, with 7 bases between. The germline V gene has CDR1 MNHNS and CDR2 SASEGT. The DNA of the CDR3 is TGTGCCAGCAGTGTACATCATAACTATGGCTACACCTTC. Protein sequence: CASSVHHNYGYTF.

For this clone: At the DNA level, this CDR3 is encoded by other sequences in the same sample as well. The rearrangement links TRBV5-1 to TRBJ1-2, with a possible D match to TRBD1 (5 bases). This CDR3 comprises 14 residues. Germline V gene data show CDR1 as SGHRS and CDR2 as YFSETQ. V shed 1 base and J shed 0 bases, with 7 bases lying between them. CDR3 region: CASSLTGANYGYTF. The CDR3 bases are TGCGCCAGCAGCTTGACAGGAGCTAACTATGGCTACACCTTC.

This clone was seen only once. The V and J genes are TRBV18 and TRBJ2-7, with TRBD2 matching over 7 bases. V shed 2 bases and J 3 bases; nucleotides not matched to a gene: 10. The length of the CDR3 is 16 residues. The germline CDR1 and CDR2 sequences are KGHSH and LQKENI. CDR3 in DNA: TGTGCCAGCTCACCATGGGAGGGCAGGGAATTCTACGAGCAGTACTTC. Its translation is CASSPWEGREFYEQYF.

The genes are TRBV28 and TRBJ1-5; 7 nucleotides line up with TRBD1. Germline V gene lookup returns CDR1 MDHEN and CDR2 SYDVKM. V shed 5 bases, J shed 1 base, and the junction held 5 bases outside the gene matches. This CDR3 has 15 residues. The CDR3 sequence is CASSQGGVSNQPQHF. The CDR3 DNA is TGTGCCAGCAGTCAGGGGGGCGTAAGCAATCAGCCCCAGCATTTT.

The chain has TRBV5-4 and TRBJ2-7; D is unclear. The V end was cut by 4 bases, the J end by 1 base, with 15 bases between. The CDR3 consists of 15 residues. The germline V gene encodes CDR1 SGHNT and CDR2 YYREEE (reference sequence). DNA of the CDR3: TGTGCCAGCAGCCTCGGCGGCTCTAGGTCCTACGAGCAGTACTTC. Amino acids: CASSLGGSRSYEQYF.

The chain joins TRBV7-2 to TRBJ2-7, with TRBD2 identical over 12 bases. The V segment lost 0 bases and the J segment 4 bases; nucleotides outside the gene matches: 1. Per the germline V gene, CDR1 is SGHTA and CDR2 is FQGNSA. The CDR3 is 15 amino acids. CDR3 sequence (DNA): TGTGCCAGCAGCTTAGCGACTAGCGGGAGTTACGAGCAGTACTTC. Its protein product is CASSLATSGSYEQYF. Full variable domain (missing parts from reference TRBV7-2 and TRBJ2-7): GAGVSQSPSNKVTEKGKDVELRCDPISGHTALYWYRQSLGQGLEFLIYFQGNSAPDKSGLPSDRFSAERTGGSVSTLTIQRTQQEDSAVYLCASSLATSGSYEQYFGPGTRLTVT.

V usage is TRBV28 and J usage is TRBJ1-5, with D perhaps matching TRBD1 (6 bases). The V gene lost 0 bases and the J gene lost 4 bases, with 13 bases spanning the gap. The CDR3 totals 16 residues. The germline V gene encodes CDR1 MDHEN and CDR2 SYDVKM. The CDR3 loop reads CASSLWTGGRNQPQHF. The CDR3 nucleotides read TGTGCCAGCAGTTTATGGACAGGAGGGAGGAATCAGCCCCAGCATTTT. The full variable domain, its missing parts supplied by reference TRBV28 and TRBJ1-5, is DVKVTQSSRYLVKRTGEKVFLECVQDMDHENMFWYRQDPGLGLRLIYFSYDVKMKEKGDIPEGYSVSREKKERFSLILESASTNQTSMYLCASSLWTGGRNQPQHFGDGTRLSIL.

The genes are TRBV30 and TRBJ1-1; no clear D. Germline V gene lookup returns CDR1 GTSNPN and CDR2 SVGIG (reference sequence). The ends were cut back, 0 bases at V and 8 bases at J, with 7 bases in the middle. The CDR3 totals 11 residues. The CDR3, as DNA: TGTGCCTGGAGTGTATACGTCGAAGCTTTCTTT. Amino acids: CAWSVYVEAFF. Supplemented by reference TRBV30 and TRBJ1-1, the full variable domain reads SQTIHQWPATLVQPVGSPLSLECTVEGTSNPNLYWYRQAAGRGLQLLFYSVGIGQISSEVPQNLSASRPQDRQFILSSKKLLLSDSGFYLCAWSVYVEAFFGQGTRLTVV.

J is TRBJ2-7 and V is TRBV5-1; no firm D call. The ends were cut back, 0 bases at V and 5 bases at J, with 6 bases in the middle. The germline gives CDR1 SGHRS, CDR2 YFSETQ. The CDR3 has 12 amino acids. In nucleotides, the CDR3 is TGCGCCAGCAGCTTGGTAGGGAACGAGCAGTACTTC. It yields the protein CASSLVGNEQYF.

This clone was seen only once. The chain carries TRBV9 and TRBJ2-2; 9 positions agree with TRBD2. J was trimmed by 8 bases and V by 0 bases; bases with no gene match: 11. The V gene's germline CDR1 is SGDLS and CDR2 YYNGEE. The CDR3 contains 17 residues. The CDR3 DNA is TGTGCCAGCAGCGTAGATCCCGGACTAGCGTCTCGGGGGGAGCTGTTTTTT. Translation gives CASSVDPGLASRGELFF.

The chain carries TRBV11-2 and TRBJ2-7; the match to TRBD2 covers 7 bases. The germline CDR1 and CDR2 sequences are SGHAT and FQNNGV. The CDR3 totals 17 residues. V shed 5 bases and J 2 bases; nucleotides not matched to a gene: 15. The CDR3 region has the DNA TGTGCCAGCAGCCCTGGTGGGGGGGGATGGGTACCCTACGAGCAGTACTTC. Protein product: CASSPGGGGWVPYEQYF.

The rearrangement links TRBV5-6 to TRBJ2-7, with 8 nucleotides matching TRBD1. The CDR3 extends over 13 amino acids. The germline V gene has CDR1 SGHDT and CDR2 YYEEEE. The junction had 3 bases not matched to a gene; V was cut back by 4 bases and J by 3 bases. The CDR3 nucleotides read TGTGCCAGCAGCCAAGACAGGGGCTACGAGCAGTACTTC. It encodes CASSQDRGYEQYF.

This clone was seen only once. The chain uses TRBV28 and TRBJ1-1, with 9 bases fitting TRBD1. Germline CDR1 MDHEN, CDR2 SYDVKM. This CDR3 has 13 amino acids. The V segment lost 6 bases and the J segment 5 bases; nucleotides outside the gene matches: 4. The CDR3 bases are TGTGCCAGCAGAGGGACAGGGTTTACTGAAGCTTTCTTT. The encoded protein is CASRGTGFTEAFF.